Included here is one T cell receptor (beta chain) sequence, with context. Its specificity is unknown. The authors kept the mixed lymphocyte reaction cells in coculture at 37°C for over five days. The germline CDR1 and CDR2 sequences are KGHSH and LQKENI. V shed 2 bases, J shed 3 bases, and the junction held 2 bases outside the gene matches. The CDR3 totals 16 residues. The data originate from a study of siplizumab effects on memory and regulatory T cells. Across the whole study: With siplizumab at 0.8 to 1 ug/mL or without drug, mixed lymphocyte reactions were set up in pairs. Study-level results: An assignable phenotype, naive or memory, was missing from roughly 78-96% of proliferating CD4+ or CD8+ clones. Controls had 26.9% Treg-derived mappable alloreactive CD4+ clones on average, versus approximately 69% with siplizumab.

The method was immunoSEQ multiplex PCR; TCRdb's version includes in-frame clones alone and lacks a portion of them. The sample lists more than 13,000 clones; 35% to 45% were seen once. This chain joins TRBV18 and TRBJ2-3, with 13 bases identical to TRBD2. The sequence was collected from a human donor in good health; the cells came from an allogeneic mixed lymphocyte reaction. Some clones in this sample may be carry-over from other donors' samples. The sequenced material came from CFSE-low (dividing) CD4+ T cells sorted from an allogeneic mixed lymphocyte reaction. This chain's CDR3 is CASSPGLAGETDTQYF. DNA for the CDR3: TGTGCCAGCTCACCAGGACTAGCGGGAGAGACAGATACGCAGTATTTT.